The subject of this entry is one T cell receptor beta chain. Its recognized antigen is unknown. Per-base qualities were not stored, and no clone one base away is much larger. A distance of 12 bases separates the germline ends of V and J, which lose 0 bases and 4 bases respectively. Sequences SGHNT (CDR1) and YENEEA (CDR2) are obtained from the germline V gene. The CDR3 numbers 15 residues from cysteine through phenylalanine. The only DNA kept is the CDR3, 45 bases in frame from the first base. The sample comes from a study of low-dose radiotherapy and immunotherapy resistance in tumors (dated 2022 in TCRdb). Regarding the research as a whole: In Cohort 1, 0.5 Gy per fraction was delivered every 2 weeks, and a total PTV dose of 6.5 Gy was prescribed. No randomization into treatment groups was done for the people taking part in the trial. Cyclophosphamide 200 mg/m2 was administered intravenously every two weeks, one day before each radiation and immunotherapy administration. Nivolumab and ipilimumab were both given intravenously, with nivolumab at a 240 mg flat dose every two weeks and ipilimumab at 1 mg/kg every six weeks. Starting on cycle 1 day 1, patients took 300 mg of aspirin by mouth once a day for four cycles. Eight patients were included in the translational analysis: three from the first dose cohort and the first five from the second dose cohort. Patients in Cohort 2 were given 1 Gy per fraction every two weeks, for a total of 13 Gy across 26 weeks.

Sequencing relied on an Illumina HiSeq 2500. Superscript III and a set of TRAV- and TRBV-specific primers were used to synthesize first-strand cDNA, so that both TCRalpha and TCRbeta chains were covered. TCRs were amplified for 15 to 20 PCR cycles with Phusion, using a constant-region primer paired with the adapter attached to the V primers. Isolated mRNA was amplified with the MessageAmp II aRNA Amplification Kit, using an approximately 17-hour in vitro transcription at 37°C. The Dynabeads mRNA DIRECT Purification Kit was used to isolate the mRNA for TCR sequencing. Indexed Illumina adapters were added in a second Phusion PCR of about 24 cycles, after which AMPure XP beads were used to purify the products. Under the source paper's analysis protocol: Using custom Perl scripts, TCR sequences encoding the same protein were pooled, out-of-frame sequences were removed, and the abundance of each clonotype was computed. TCR sequences supported by only a single read were excluded from analysis. Shannon entropy, Gini index, clonality, richness, and the frequency of TCRs shared between repertoires were included as repertoire metrics. TCRdb cleaned the public reads at Q25 with fastp, built clones with MiXCR and kept in-frame beta chains. Rows are combined by CDR3 protein, so each entry shows the most common genes and DNA. The V and J calls were determined by TCRdb, not by the authors. In all, the sample holds about 60,000 distinct CDR3 sequences, and less than 25% of those were seen once. Together, the top ten hold 5.7% of the sample.

Reading the label with the study, this specimen's time point is: before trial treatment. Donors were enrolled in RACIN, a single-arm phase I dose-escalation trial combining nivolumab, ipilimumab, aspirin, low-dose cyclophosphamide and low-dose radiotherapy. Eligible patients had advanced, TIL-negative solid tumors. The TCR sequence derives from a male donor with prostate cancer. The chain links TRBV11-3 with TRBJ2-5, with the D gene not confidently named. The specimen was PBMCs, collected before treatment. The nucleotide sequence is TGTGCCAGCAGCTTAGATCAAAAGGGTTCAGAGACCCAGTACTTC. This codes for CASSLDQKGSETQYF.